The 16 T cell receptor beta chains reported below all come from one sample, sequenced in a study of blood T cell repertoires in COVID-19 (dated by TCRdb to about 2020). Libraries were made using the immunoSEQ multiplex PCR assay. TCRdb obtained this table from immuneACCESS and retained in-frame rearrangements with V and J assigned. These tables miss some clones; where compared with another copy, unresolved V genes account for less than half of the shortfall, and the remainder is unexplained. In all, the sample holds a few hundred thousand clones, and about 82% of those were seen once. Of the sample, 7.2% is held by the ten largest clones. The specimen was peripheral blood. Receptors were obtained from a human donor in a cohort sampled during active COVID-19.

The chain is built from TRBV7-3 and TRBJ2-3; 8 bases map to TRBD2. The length of the CDR3 is 16 residues. V lost 5 bases and J lost 5; bases outside the gene matches: 12. The V gene's germline CDR1 is SGHTA and CDR2 FQGTGA. CDR3: CASSLDGGAVRDTQYF. The CDR3 DNA reads TGTGCCAGCAGCCTCGACGGGGGGGCCGTCAGAGATACGCAGTATTTT.

The chain has TRBV29-1 and TRBJ2-3; 7 bases agree with TRBD2. Germline assignment: CDR1 SQVTM and CDR2 ANQGSEA. J was trimmed by 4 bases and V by 4 bases; bases with no gene match: 11. The CDR3 totals 15 residues. CDR3 sequence: CSVGGGLVSSDTQYF. CDR3 nucleotide sequence: TGCAGCGTTGGAGGCGGACTAGTCTCGTCAGATACGCAGTATTTT.

As regards this clone: At the DNA level, this CDR3 is encoded by other sequences in the same sample as well. The chain recombines TRBV28 with TRBJ1-1, with D possibly being TRBD1 (5 bases). The V end was cut by 3 bases, the J end by 7 bases, with 15 bases between. Germline CDR1 reads MDHEN; CDR2 reads SYDVKM. This CDR3 region has 14 residues. This chain's CDR3 is CASSLTARRGEAFF. Written as DNA, the CDR3 is TGTGCCAGCAGTTTGACAGCGAGGAGGGGTGAAGCTTTCTTT.

The genes are TRBV18 and TRBJ1-1, with D uncertain. Per the germline V gene, CDR1 is KGHSH and CDR2 is LQKENI. Trimming removed 1 base from V and 0 bases from J, with 9 bases in between. This CDR3 is built from 15 residues. This CDR3 is CASSPQGDLNTEAFF. DNA for the CDR3: TGTGCCAGCTCACCACAGGGAGATTTGAACACTGAAGCTTTCTTT.

The V gene is TRBV6-5, the J gene TRBJ2-7; D is possibly TRBD1 (6 bases). This CDR3 contains 15 residues. Trimming stripped 6 bases from V and 0 bases from J, with 15 bases between. Germline V lookup: CDR1 MNHEY, CDR2 SVGAGI. The CDR3: CASSQYQGRSYEQYF. The CDR3 nucleotides read TGTGCCAGCAGCCAATATCAGGGGCGCTCCTACGAGCAGTACTTC.

The rearrangement links TRBV6-6 to TRBJ1-6, with D maybe TRBD1 (5 bases). The V gene lost 9 bases and the J gene lost 0 bases, with 12 bases spanning the gap. Per germline, CDR1 MNHNY and CDR2 SVGAGI (reference sequence). CDR3 size: 15 residues. The CDR3 nucleotides are TGTGCCAGATTGACAGCCAGCTCCTATAATTCACCCCTCCACTTT. It yields the protein CARLTASSYNSPLHF.

V is TRBV3-1 (or the pseudogene TRBV3-2) and J is TRBJ2-5; perhaps TRBD1 as D (6 bases). V gave up 3 bases and J gave up 0 bases, with 11 bases separating them. Germline V gene data show CDR1 as LGHDT and CDR2 as YNNKEL (reference sequence). The CDR3 length is 15 residues. This CDR3 is CASSQMTGHQETQYF. CDR3 coding DNA: TGTGCCAGCAGCCAGATGACAGGCCACCAAGAGACCCAGTACTTC.

V and J are TRBV6-5 and TRBJ2-7, with 7 bases aligning to TRBD1. The CDR3 spans 16 residues. Per the germline V gene, CDR1 is MNHEY and CDR2 is SVGAGI. V lost 0 bases, J lost 4 bases, and 9 bases stayed unmatched. The CDR3 reads CASSYSTGQREYEQYF. CDR3 nucleotide sequence: TGTGCCAGCAGTTACTCTACGGGACAGAGGGAATACGAGCAGTACTTC.

This clone was seen a single time. This chain joins TRBV30 and TRBJ2-7, with 8 bases fitting TRBD1. This CDR3 spans 16 amino acids. The ends lost 1 base at V and 6 bases at J; junction bases unmatched: 14. CDR1 and CDR2 (germline): GTSNPN, SVGIG (reference sequence). The CDR3 loop reads CAWSEQGVEEMFEQYF. CDR3 sequence (DNA): TGTGCCTGGAGTGAACAGGGGGTAGAGGAAATGTTCGAGCAGTACTTC.

This chain joins TRBV18 and TRBJ2-2; 11 nucleotides agree with TRBD1. The CDR3 loop spans 18 amino acids. J lost 1 base, V lost 6 bases, and 10 bases had no gene match. Germline CDR1 reads KGHSH; CDR2 reads LQKENI. CDR3 nucleotides: TGTGCCAGCTCCCAGCCGGGACAGGGGGTCTTGAACACCGGGGAGCTGTTTTTT. This sequence encodes CASSQPGQGVLNTGELFF. The full variable domain, with the rest looked up from reference TRBV18 and TRBJ2-2, is NAGVMQNPRHLVRRRGQEARLRCSPMKGHSHVYWYRQLPEEGLKFMVYLQKENIIDESGMPKERFSAEFPKEGPSILRIQQVVRGDSAAYFCASSQPGQGVLNTGELFFGEGSRLTVL.

V is TRBV7-2 and J is TRBJ2-1, with a tentative D call TRBD2 (6 bases). V lost 8 bases and J 6 bases, leaving 14 bases between the germline ends. The CDR3 is 13 amino acids. Germline-derived CDR1 and CDR2 are SGHTA and FQGNSA. The CDR3 sequence is CASGASSANEQFF. CDR3 bases: TGTGCCAGCGGTGCTTCTAGCGCCAATGAGCAGTTCTTC. Variable domain in full (rest from reference TRBV7-2 and TRBJ2-1): GAGVSQSPSNKVTEKGKDVELRCDPISGHTALYWYRQSLGQGLEFLIYFQGNSAPDKSGLPSDRFSAERTGGSVSTLTIQRTQQEDSAVYLCASGASSANEQFFGPGTRLTVL.

Worth noting for this clone: Other DNA sequences in the sample encode the same CDR3. The chain combines TRBV12-3 or TRBV12-4 with TRBJ2-3, with D tentatively TRBD1 (5 bases). The CDR3 extends over 13 amino acids. The V end was cut by 5 bases, the J end by 1 base, with 7 bases between. The CDR3 DNA reads TGTGCCAGCAGTAGCAGGGGCACAGATACGCAGTATTTT. Amino acid sequence: CASSSRGTDTQYF.

The genes are TRBV7-3 and TRBJ1-1; no clear D. The CDR3 loop spans 13 amino acids. Trimming left V 5 bases short and J 4 bases short, with 11 bases between. Germline loops: CDR1 SGHTA, CDR2 FQGTGA. CDR3 sequence: CASSLEPGTEAFF. CDR3 nucleotide sequence: TGTGCCAGCAGCCTCGAACCGGGCACTGAAGCTTTCTTT.

The rearrangement joins TRBV10-1 to TRBJ2-1; TRBD1 agrees at 8 bases. CDR1 WNHNN and CDR2 SYGVQD come from the germline V gene (reference sequence). V dropped 0 bases and J dropped 0; count of bases not matched to a gene: 13. The CDR3 spans 20 residues. The chain's CDR3 is CASSESTQRDRFNSYNEQFF. In DNA form, the CDR3 reads TGCGCCAGCAGTGAGTCCACCCAACGGGACAGGTTTAACTCCTACAATGAGCAGTTCTTC.

The chain uses TRBV24-1 and TRBJ2-3; TRBD2 is a possible D gene (5 bases). This CDR3 region has 15 residues. In germline, CDR1 is KGHDR, CDR2 SFDVKD. V gave up 5 bases and J gave up 0 bases, with 11 bases separating them. CDR3 DNA sequence: TGTGCCACCAGTGTCGGACGGGGAAGCACAGATACGCAGTATTTT. Amino acid sequence: CATSVGRGSTDTQYF.

The chain joins TRBV5-4 to TRBJ2-3, with 7 bases lining up with TRBD2. J lost 6 bases, V lost 4 bases, and 17 bases had no gene match. Germline assignment: CDR1 SGHNT and CDR2 YYREEE (reference sequence). The CDR3 totals 17 residues. The CDR3 nucleotides read TGTGCCAGCAGCCATACAGGACTAGATTTCGATATTGATACGCAGTATTTT. It encodes CASSHTGLDFDIDTQYF.